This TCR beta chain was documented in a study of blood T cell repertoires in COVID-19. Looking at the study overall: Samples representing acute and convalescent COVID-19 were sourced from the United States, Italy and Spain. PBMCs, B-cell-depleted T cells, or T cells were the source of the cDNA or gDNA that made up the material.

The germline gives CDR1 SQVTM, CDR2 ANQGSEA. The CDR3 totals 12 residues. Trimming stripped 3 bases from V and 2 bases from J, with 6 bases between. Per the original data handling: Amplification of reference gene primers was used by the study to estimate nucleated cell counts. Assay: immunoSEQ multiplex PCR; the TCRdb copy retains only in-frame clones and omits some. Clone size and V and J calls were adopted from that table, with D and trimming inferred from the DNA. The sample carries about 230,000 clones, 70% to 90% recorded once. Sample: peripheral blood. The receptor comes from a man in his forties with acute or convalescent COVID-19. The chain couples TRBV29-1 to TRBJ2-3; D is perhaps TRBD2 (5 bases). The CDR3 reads CSVDGNTDTQYF. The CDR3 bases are TGCAGCGTTGACGGGAACACAGATACGCAGTATTTT.